The sequence of this T cell receptor (beta chain) was determined in a study of T-cell memory formation after mild COVID-19. The CDR3 is 15 amino acids. Germline CDR1 reads MNHNY; CDR2 reads SVGAGI (reference sequence). Trimming took 2 bases from V and 3 from J, leaving 11 bases between them. TCRdb re-called the 5' RACE reads with MiXCR, one entry per CDR3 protein. The data hold roughly 180,000 distinct CDR3 sequences, with less than 20% observed a single time. This clonotype has more than one count but fewer than ten. Sequencing was done on a sample of PBMCs or a T cell subset sorted from them (not recorded which). The rearrangement uses TRBV6-6 and TRBJ1-5; possibly TRBD1 for D (6 bases). This TCR came from a man in his late teens or twenties who had mild COVID-19 (a few samples of this study predate the infection). Cell type and time point are not known. Here the CDR3 reads CASSYPRTVNQPQHF. Written as DNA, the CDR3 is TGTGCCAGCAGTTACCCCAGGACAGTCAATCAGCCCCAGCATTTT.